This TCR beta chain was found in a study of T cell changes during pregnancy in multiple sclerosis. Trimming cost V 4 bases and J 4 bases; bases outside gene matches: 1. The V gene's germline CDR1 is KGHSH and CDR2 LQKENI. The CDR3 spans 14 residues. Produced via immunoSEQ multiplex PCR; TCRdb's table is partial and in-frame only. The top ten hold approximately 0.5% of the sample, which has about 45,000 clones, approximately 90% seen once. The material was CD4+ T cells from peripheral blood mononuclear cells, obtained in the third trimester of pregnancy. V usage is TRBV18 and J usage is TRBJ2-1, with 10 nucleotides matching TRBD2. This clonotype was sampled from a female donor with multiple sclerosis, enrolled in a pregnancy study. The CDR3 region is CASSRTSGYNEQFF. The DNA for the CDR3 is TGTGCCAGCTCACGGACTAGCGGTTACAATGAGCAGTTCTTC.